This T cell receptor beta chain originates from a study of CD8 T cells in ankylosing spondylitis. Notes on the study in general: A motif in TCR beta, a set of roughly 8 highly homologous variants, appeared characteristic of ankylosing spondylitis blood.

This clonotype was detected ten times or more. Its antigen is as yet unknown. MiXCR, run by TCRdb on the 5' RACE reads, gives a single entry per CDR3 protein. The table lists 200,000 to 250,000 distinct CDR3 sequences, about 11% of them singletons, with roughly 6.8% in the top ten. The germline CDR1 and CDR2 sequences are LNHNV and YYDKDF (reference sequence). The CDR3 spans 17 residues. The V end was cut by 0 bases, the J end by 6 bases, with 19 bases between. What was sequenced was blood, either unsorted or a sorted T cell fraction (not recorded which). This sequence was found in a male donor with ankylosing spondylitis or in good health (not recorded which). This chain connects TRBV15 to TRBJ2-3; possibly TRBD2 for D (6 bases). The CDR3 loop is CATSREAAAGFPDTQYF. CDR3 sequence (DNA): TGTGCCACCAGCAGAGAGGCCGCGGCGGGGTTCCCCGATACGCAGTATTTT.